The rows below give T cell receptor beta chains drawn from one sample of a study of beta chain features in type 1 diabetes. Clones were read by immunoSEQ multiplex PCR, and TCRdb kept only the in-frame ones, dropping some. The repertoire holds 250,000 to 300,000 clones, with about 8.5% as singletons. Sample: central memory CD4+ T cells from blood. Receptors originate from a woman aged 18-29 years in good health. Both conserved end residues are part of each CDR3. A D gene is named only where the DNA matches it firmly. Clone size is given for some rows only: seen once, a few or many times, or a class if the clone is expanded.

d_call	clone_size	v_call	j_call	cdr3_aa	cdr3_nt
NA	NA	TRBV7-3	TRBJ2-7	CASSPGQISYEQYF	TGTGCCAGCAGCCCGGGACAAATCTCCTACGAGCAGTACTTC
NA	NA	TRBV7-6	TRBJ1-2	CASSLGSGSANYGYTF	TGTGCCAGCAGCTTAGGGTCGGGGTCAGCTAACTATGGCTACACCTTC
NA	NA	TRBV7-2	TRBJ2-1	CASSRGDPTYNEQFF	TGTGCCAGCAGCCGAGGGGATCCAACCTACAATGAGCAGTTCTTC
NA	many	TRBV4-3	TRBJ2-2	CASSPFQGGTGELFF	TGCGCCAGCAGCCCATTTCAGGGGGGAACCGGGGAGCTGTTTTTT
NA	few	TRBV28	TRBJ2-7	CASRSAASSYEQYF	TGTGCCAGCAGATCGGCCGCTAGCTCCTACGAGCAGTACTTC
NA	NA	TRBV7-2	TRBJ1-1	CASTRVSGTEAFF	TGTGCCAGTACCAGGGTTTCTGGGACTGAAGCTTTCTTT
TRBD1	few	TRBV10-3	TRBJ1-4	CAIRSTGVDEKLFF	TGTGCCATCAGGTCGACAGGGGTGGACGAAAAACTGTTTTTT
TRBD1	few	TRBV11-3	TRBJ1-4	CASSTGQTGSHEKLFF	TGTGCCAGCAGCACGGGACAGACGGGTAGTCATGAAAAACTGTTTTTT
NA	NA	TRBV4-1	TRBJ2-1	CASSPKITGVEACEQFF	TGCGCCAGCAGCCCCAAGATAACGGGAGTAGAGGCATGTGAGCAGTTCTTC
TRBD1	few	TRBV5-1	TRBJ1-4	CASSLGDSQWSNEKLFF	TGCGCCAGCAGCTTGGGGGACAGCCAGTGGTCTAATGAAAAACTGTTTTTT
NA	many	TRBV5-4	TRBJ2-1	CASSLPVNNEQFF	TGTGCCAGCAGCTTGCCCGTCAACAATGAGCAGTTCTTC
TRBD2	once	TRBV29-1	TRBJ2-3	CSVEPTSGGGTDTQYF	TGCAGCGTTGAACCGACTAGCGGGGGAGGGACAGATACGCAGTATTTT
NA	NA	TRBV7-9	TRBJ2-3	CASSFLGGDTQYF	TGTGCCAGCAGCTTTCTGGGAGGCGATACGCAGTATTTT
NA	few	TRBV7-3	TRBJ1-5	CASSLGHSGGGNQPQHF	TGTGCCAGCAGCTTGGGTCATTCTGGCGGGGGCAATCAGCCCCAGCATTTT
TRBD1	NA	TRBV7-2	TRBJ2-1	CASSFKTGRTYNEQFF	TGTGCCAGCAGCTTTAAGACAGGGCGAACCTACAATGAGCAGTTCTTC
NA	NA	TRBV7-3	TRBJ2-1	CASSLTRTGEQFF	TGTGCCAGCAGCTTAACAAGGACGGGTGAGCAGTTCTTC
NA	few	TRBV29-1	TRBJ1-3	CSVAERGAGNTIYF	TGCAGCGTTGCGGAACGGGGAGCTGGAAACACCATATATTTT
TRBD1	NA	TRBV5-1	TRBJ2-3	CASSRTGGEEDTQYF	TGCGCCAGCAGCCGGACAGGGGGCGAGGAAGATACGCAGTATTTT
NA	many	TRBV7-9	TRBJ1-1	CASSPVNGAAEAFF	TGTGCCAGCAGTCCCGTTAACGGGGCCGCTGAAGCTTTCTTT
NA	many	TRBV6-5	TRBJ2-3	CASSYSDRYSDTQYF	TGTGCCAGCAGTTACTCGGACAGATATTCAGATACGCAGTATTTT
TRBD1	few	TRBV18	TRBJ1-2	CASSPPGQGLKYGYTF	TGTGCCAGCTCACCCCCGGGACAGGGCCTAAAATATGGCTACACCTTC
TRBD1	NA	TRBV18	TRBJ2-4	CASSRRDRGAKNIQYF	TGTGCCAGCTCACGCCGGGACAGGGGGGCAAAAAACATTCAGTACTTC
NA	few	TRBV7-2	TRBJ1-3	CASSLARISGNTIYF	TGTGCCAGCAGCTTAGCGCGGATCTCTGGAAACACCATATATTTT
TRBD1	NA	TRBV7-3	TRBJ2-5	CASQAGQGETQYF	TGTGCCAGCCAGGCGGGACAGGGAGAGACCCAGTACTTC
NA	many	TRBV9	TRBJ1-6	CASSKDSFGNSPLHF	TGTGCCAGCAGCAAGGACAGTTTCGGGAATTCACCCCTCCACTTT
NA	few	TRBV7-9	TRBJ2-7	CASSLMGGLEEQYF	TGTGCCAGCAGCTTAATGGGGGGGCTAGAAGAGCAGTACTTC
NA	many	TRBV14	TRBJ2-4	CASSQIGTAKNIQYF	TGTGCCAGCAGCCAAATAGGCACAGCCAAAAACATTCAGTACTTC
NA	NA	TRBV9	TRBJ1-6	CASSVGPGITNSPLHF	TGTGCCAGCAGCGTAGGTCCAGGGATAACGAATTCACCCCTCCACTTT
NA	NA	TRBV9	TRBJ1-3	CASASRGRGYGNTIYF	TGTGCCAGCGCCTCCCGGGGAAGGGGGTACGGAAACACCATATATTTT
TRBD1	few	TRBV4-3	TRBJ2-2	CASSQARVQGYTGELFF	TGCGCCAGCAGCCAAGCCAGGGTACAGGGGTACACCGGGGAGCTGTTTTTT
NA	NA	TRBV5-1	TRBJ1-1	CASSLSAGSTEAFF	TGCGCCAGCAGCTTGAGCGCGGGGTCCACTGAAGCTTTCTTT
NA	few	TRBV7-3	TRBJ2-5	CASSPGSQETQYF	TGTGCCAGCTCTCCAGGGTCCCAAGAGACCCAGTACTTC
NA	few	TRBV9	TRBJ1-3	CASSAQGISGNTIYF	TGTGCCAGCAGCGCACAGGGTATCTCTGGAAACACCATATATTTT
NA	NA	TRBV9	TRBJ1-1	CASSVSWTDTEAFF	TGTGCCAGCAGCGTATCTTGGACGGACACTGAAGCTTTCTTT
NA	few	TRBV6-5	TRBJ1-1	CASSPGTRNTEAFF	TGTGCCAGCAGTCCTGGGACAAGGAACACTGAAGCTTTCTTT
TRBD1	NA	TRBV25-1	TRBJ2-1	CASSDSGQGGRSEQFF	TGTGCCAGCAGTGATTCGGGACAGGGAGGAAGGAGTGAGCAGTTCTTC
TRBD2	NA	TRBV6-5	TRBJ2-5	CASAAGVSKETQYF	TGTGCCAGCGCGGCGGGAGTTTCCAAAGAGACCCAGTACTTC
TRBD1	few	TRBV5-1	TRBJ2-5	CASSLRTGQETQYF	TGCGCCAGCAGCCTCCGGACAGGCCAAGAGACCCAGTACTTC
TRBD2	NA	TRBV6-5	TRBJ2-5	CASSYSFLAGRAQYF	TGTGCCAGCAGTTACTCTTTTCTGGCAGGGAGGGCCCAGTACTTC
NA	few	TRBV5-1	TRBJ2-7	CASSGSDSYEQYF	TGCGCCAGCAGCGGATCGGACAGCTACGAGCAGTACTTC